Listed below are T cell receptor beta chains from one sample, sequenced in a study of Ad26.COV2.S vaccination and SARS-CoV-2 variants. The repertoire was sequenced with immunoSEQ multiplex PCR; TCRdb's copy has only in-frame clones and lacks some. This sample has roughly 380,000 clones; 88% occur once, and the top ten carry about 3.6%. This sample comprised peripheral blood, obtained in a trial of Ad26.COV2.S vaccine versus placebo. Receptors originate from a person aged 18-65 years who received the Ad26.COV2.S COVID-19 vaccine or a placebo. The CDR3 runs from the conserved cysteine through the conserved F or W. Each record gives: D gene, J gene, V gene, CDR3 length, CDR3 protein, CDR3 DNA. A D gene is named only where the DNA matches it firmly.

>TRBD2|TRBJ2-2|TRBV10-3|17
CAISAKAGGPVTGELFF
TGTGCCATCAGTGCAAAAGCGGGGGGGCCGGTCACCGGGGAGCTGTTTTTT
>TRBD1|TRBJ2-1|TRBV4-2|15
CASSQEGQGNDEQFF
TGTGCCAGCAGCCAAGAGGGACAGGGTAATGATGAGCAGTTCTTC
>TRBD2|TRBJ2-3|TRBV28|13
CAVRGGLRDTQYF
TGTGCCGTCCGGGGGGGGCTCAGAGATACGCAGTATTTT
>TRBD1|TRBJ2-3|TRBV6-5|11
CAGGRGQTQYF
TGTGCCGGGGGCAGGGGACAGACGCAGTATTTT
>TRBD2|TRBJ2-3|TRBV10-1|16
CASRVGLAGGTDTQYF
TGCGCCAGCAGAGTGGGACTAGCGGGGGGTACAGATACGCAGTATTTT
>NA|TRBJ2-5|TRBV11-2|15
CASSPYGQNQETQYF
TGTGCCAGCAGCCCCTACGGACAGAATCAAGAGACCCAGTACTTC
>NA|TRBJ2-5|TRBV5-4|15
CASSLAYDSQETQYF
TGTGCCAGCAGCTTGGCCTATGATAGCCAAGAGACCCAGTACTTC
>NA|TRBJ2-5|TRBV12-5|13
CASGLDGRETQYF
TGTGCTAGTGGCTTGGACGGCCGGGAGACCCAGTACTTC
>TRBD1|TRBJ1-5|TRBV4-1|15
CASSQDSGGLIAQHF
TGCGCCAGCAGCCAAGACTCAGGGGGTTTGATAGCCCAGCATTTT
>NA|TRBJ1-2|TRBV7-2|15
CASSSPRGLDDGYTF
TGTGCCAGCAGCTCGCCTCGGGGTCTGGATGATGGCTACACCTTC
>NA|TRBJ1-1|TRBV14|13
CASSRTLNTEAFF
TGTGCCAGCAGCCGGACATTGAACACTGAAGCTTTCTTT
>TRBD1|TRBJ2-7|TRBV6-6|16
CASSRRQGEVKYEQYF
TGTGCCAGCAGCCGCCGACAGGGAGAAGTAAAGTACGAGCAGTACTTC